The clone carrying this TCR beta chain was counted a few times. In the study's own analysis: Researchers report that nucleated cell counts were estimated from reference gene primer amplification. Sequenced by immunoSEQ multiplex PCR; TCRdb stores in-frame clones only, minus some. D and trimming were read from the DNA, whereas the V and J calls and clone size are those reported in that table. There are about 230,000 clones in the sample; roughly 85% occur only once, and approximately 5.1% lies in the top ten. Trimming removed 4 bases at V and 2 bases at J, with 11 bases between. Germline V lookup: CDR1 LGHDT, CDR2 YNNKEL (reference sequence). The CDR3 loop spans 14 amino acids. These data originate in a study of blood T cell repertoires in COVID-19. As for the study in general: The study drew acute and convalescent COVID-19 samples from the United States, Italy and Spain.

Seattle patients were enrolled while actively infected and followed longitudinally. What was sequenced was peripheral blood. The receptor's source is a man aged 50 or older with COVID-19, enrolled during active disease. The chain joins TRBV3-1 (or the pseudogene TRBV3-2) to TRBJ1-1; D might be TRBD1 (6 bases). CDR3 amino acids: CASSPRQANTEAFF. The CDR3 coding sequence is TGTGCCAGCAGCCCCCGACAGGCAAACACTGAAGCTTTCTTT.